This T cell receptor beta chain was documented in a study of shared clonotypes between healthy human individuals. The donors were adults (healthy and HIV-negative) with no recent acute infections or vaccinations. Here immunoSEQ multiplex PCR was the method, and the copy in TCRdb shows in-frame clones only, minus some. The sample contains some 2,500,000 clones, roughly 90% of which appear only once. The CDR3 is 17 residues long. V trimming: 4 bases; J trimming: 4 bases; junction bases outside the gene matches: 13. Germline lookup yields CDR1 SGHNT and CDR2 YYREEE (reference sequence). A note on this clone: Its antigen is still unknown.

Study-wide results and caveats: Naive subsets generally had larger estimated richness than memory subsets.

The sequenced material came from naive CD4+ T cells from PBMCs. Described subset: CD45RA+ positively selected. The rearrangement links TRBV5-4 to TRBJ2-1; 8 positions agree with TRBD2. The TCR was taken from a young man in good health. Some clones in this sample may be carry-over from other donors' samples. CDR3 DNA sequence: TGTGCCAGCAGCACAGGGAAAGGCGGGGGGAATTACAATGAGCAGTTCTTC. Its protein product is CASSTGKGGGNYNEQFF. Full variable domain (rest looked up from reference TRBV5-4 and TRBJ2-1): ETGVTQSPTHLIKTRGQQVTLRCSSQSGHNTVSWYQQALGQGPQFIFQYYREEENGRGNFPPRFSGLQFPNYSSELNVNALELDDSALYLCASSTGKGGGNYNEQFFGPGTRLTVL.